The rows below give T cell receptor beta chains drawn from one sample of a study of control samples from healthy donors and cancer patients. The protocol was immunoSEQ multiplex PCR, while the TCRdb copy is restricted to in-frame clones and leaves out a portion. The sample records about 110,000 clones, approximately 90% being singletons. The sample consisted of blood. These receptors were taken from a human donor in good health. The donor label of this sample is uncertain. Both conserved end residues are part of each CDR3. The D gene is left open where the match is weak. Rows may omit the clone size; those that give it use once, few, many or a size class.

d_call: -
v_call: TRBV27
clone_size: -
j_call: TRBJ2-5
cdr3_aa: CASSLSSIRTGYQETQYF
cdr3_nt: TGTGCCAGCAGTTTATCATCGATTAGAACCGGGTACCAAGAGACCCAGTACTTC

d_call: -
v_call: TRBV3-1/TRBV3-2
clone_size: -
j_call: TRBJ1-1
cdr3_aa: CASSQGGEAFF
cdr3_nt: TGTGCCAGCAGCCAGGGGGGTGAAGCTTTCTTT

d_call: -
v_call: TRBV30
clone_size: once
j_call: TRBJ1-3
cdr3_aa: CAWRPGAGGNTIYF
cdr3_nt: TGTGCCTGGAGGCCCGGGGCAGGGGGAAACACCATATATTTT

d_call: -
v_call: TRBV10-3
clone_size: -
j_call: TRBJ1-2
cdr3_aa: CASAGDGLYGYTF
cdr3_nt: TGTGCCAGTGCAGGGGATGGTCTCTATGGCTACACCTTC

d_call: TRBD1
v_call: TRBV6-2/TRBV6-3
clone_size: -
j_call: TRBJ2-7
cdr3_aa: CASSIRGPGEQYF
cdr3_nt: TGTGCCAGCAGTATCAGGGGGCCGGGAGAGCAGTACTTC

d_call: -
v_call: TRBV2
clone_size: -
j_call: TRBJ2-1
cdr3_aa: CASSALGANEQFF
cdr3_nt: TGTGCCAGCAGTGCCTTAGGCGCCAATGAGCAGTTCTTC

d_call: -
v_call: TRBV2
clone_size: -
j_call: TRBJ1-1
cdr3_aa: CASSSGGLNTEAFF
cdr3_nt: TGTGCCAGCAGCAGCGGGGGGTTGAACACTGAAGCTTTCTTT

d_call: TRBD1
v_call: TRBV13
clone_size: -
j_call: TRBJ1-2
cdr3_aa: CASSLEYIPGGIYGYTF
cdr3_nt: TGTGCCAGCAGCTTAGAGTATATCCCAGGGGGCATCTATGGCTACACCTTC

d_call: -
v_call: TRBV28
clone_size: once
j_call: TRBJ1-5
cdr3_aa: CASRFNSNQPQHF
cdr3_nt: TGTGCCAGCCGGTTTAATAGCAATCAGCCCCAGCATTTT

d_call: -
v_call: TRBV5-1
clone_size: -
j_call: TRBJ1-1
cdr3_aa: CASSLVSGRMNTEAFF
cdr3_nt: TGCGCCAGCAGCTTGGTAAGTGGCAGAATGAACACTGAAGCTTTCTTT

d_call: -
v_call: TRBV4-1
clone_size: -
j_call: TRBJ1-4
cdr3_aa: CASSQPPGTSNEKLFF
cdr3_nt: TGCGCCAGCAGCCAGCCACCGGGGACCTCTAATGAAAAACTGTTTTTT

d_call: -
v_call: TRBV11-2
clone_size: once
j_call: TRBJ1-1
cdr3_aa: CASSFLGANTEAFF
cdr3_nt: TGTGCCAGCAGCTTCCTCGGGGCAAACACTGAAGCTTTCTTT

d_call: -
v_call: TRBV24-1
clone_size: -
j_call: TRBJ2-5
cdr3_aa: CATSGGPGTQYF
cdr3_nt: TGTGCCACCAGTGGGGGCCCCGGGACCCAGTACTTC

d_call: TRBD1
v_call: TRBV14
clone_size: -
j_call: TRBJ1-3
cdr3_aa: CASSLLTGAYSGNTIYF
cdr3_nt: TGTGCCAGCAGCCTCTTGACAGGGGCCTACTCTGGAAACACCATATATTTT

d_call: -
v_call: TRBV21-1
clone_size: -
j_call: TRBJ1-2
cdr3_aa: CASSKGKLHLNYGYTF
cdr3_nt: TGTGCCAGCAGCAAAGGAAAGCTTCACCTAAACTATGGCTACACCTTC

d_call: -
v_call: TRBV5-6
clone_size: -
j_call: TRBJ2-1
cdr3_aa: CASSIPVGSEQFF
cdr3_nt: TGTGCCAGCAGTATCCCGGTGGGGAGTGAGCAGTTCTTC

d_call: -
v_call: TRBV6-5
clone_size: -
j_call: TRBJ2-1
cdr3_aa: CASSRHNEQFF
cdr3_nt: TGTGCCAGCTCCCGTCACAATGAGCAGTTCTTC

d_call: TRBD1
v_call: TRBV3-1/TRBV3-2
clone_size: -
j_call: TRBJ1-2
cdr3_aa: CASFGTGRAGYGYTF
cdr3_nt: TGTGCCAGCTTTGGGACAGGCCGAGCTGGGTATGGCTACACCTTC

d_call: TRBD1
v_call: TRBV5-1
clone_size: -
j_call: TRBJ2-3
cdr3_aa: CASSGGQGSVTDTQYF
cdr3_nt: TGCGCCAGCAGCGGCGGACAGGGAAGTGTCACAGATACGCAGTATTTT